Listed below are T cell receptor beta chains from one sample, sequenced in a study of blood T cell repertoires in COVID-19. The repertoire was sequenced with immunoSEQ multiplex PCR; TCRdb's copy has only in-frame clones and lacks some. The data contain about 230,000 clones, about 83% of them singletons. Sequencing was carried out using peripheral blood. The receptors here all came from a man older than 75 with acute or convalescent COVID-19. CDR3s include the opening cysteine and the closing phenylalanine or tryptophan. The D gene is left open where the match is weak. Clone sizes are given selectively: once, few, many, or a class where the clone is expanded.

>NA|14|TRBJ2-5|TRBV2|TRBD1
TGTGCCAGCAGACTGGACAGGGTGGGAGAGACCCAGTACTTC
CASRLDRVGETQYF
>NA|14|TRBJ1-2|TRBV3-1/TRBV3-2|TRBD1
TGTGCCAGCAGCCAAGGACAGGGGTCGAATGGCTACACCTTC
CASSQGQGSNGYTF
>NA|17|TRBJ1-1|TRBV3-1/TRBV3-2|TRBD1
TGTGCCAGCAGCCAAGTTATGTTTGGGACAGAGGACACTGAAGCTTTCTTT
CASSQVMFGTEDTEAFF
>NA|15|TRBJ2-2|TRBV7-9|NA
TGTGCCAGCAGCTTAGCGAGTTCGGGGGCCGGGGAGCTGTTTTTT
CASSLASSGAGELFF
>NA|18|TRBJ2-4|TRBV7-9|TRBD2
TGTGCCAGCAGCTTAACTAGCGGGGGGGCCTTAGCCAAAAACATTCAGTACTTC
CASSLTSGGALAKNIQYF
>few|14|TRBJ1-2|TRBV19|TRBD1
TGTGCCAGTAGTCAAGGGACAGAATCGGATGGCTACACCTTC
CASSQGTESDGYTF
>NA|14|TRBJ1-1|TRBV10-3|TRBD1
TGTGCCATCAGTGAGGCGACAGGGTTCACTGAAGCTTTCTTT
CAISEATGFTEAFF
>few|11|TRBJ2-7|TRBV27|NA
TGTGCCAGCAGTTCCAACTACGAGCAGTACTTC
CASSSNYEQYF
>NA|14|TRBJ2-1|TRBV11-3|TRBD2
TGTGCCAGCAGCTTAGGTTCTAGCGGCAATGAGCAGTTCTTC
CASSLGSSGNEQFF
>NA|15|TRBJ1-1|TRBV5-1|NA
TGCGCCAGCAGCCCCGAAGGGACAACTAACACTGAAGCTTTCTTT
CASSPEGTTNTEAFF
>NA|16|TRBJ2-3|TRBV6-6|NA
TGTGCCAGCAGTTTGGGCCCGACAGTCATCACAGATACGCAGTATTTT
CASSLGPTVITDTQYF
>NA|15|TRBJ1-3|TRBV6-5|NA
TGTGCCAGCAGTTTGTCCACAGGGTTTGGAAACACCATATATTTT
CASSLSTGFGNTIYF
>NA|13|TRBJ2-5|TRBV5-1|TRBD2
TGCGCCAGCAGCCCCAGCGGGAAAGAGACCCAGTACTTC
CASSPSGKETQYF
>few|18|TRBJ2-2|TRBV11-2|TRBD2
TGTGCCAGCAGCAAGGGGACTAGCGGGAGGCTGAACACCGGGGAGCTGTTTTTT
CASSKGTSGRLNTGELFF
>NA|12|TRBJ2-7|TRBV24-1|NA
TGTGCCACCAGTGATCCCACTAGTGAGCAGTACTTC
CATSDPTSEQYF
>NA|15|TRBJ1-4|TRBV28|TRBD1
TGTGCCAGCACCTCGACGGGGACAGGGAATGAAAAACTGTTTTTT
CASTSTGTGNEKLFF
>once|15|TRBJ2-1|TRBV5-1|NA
TGCGCCAGCAGCCCTACGGGACTCACCATCAATGAGCAGTTCTTC
CASSPTGLTINEQFF
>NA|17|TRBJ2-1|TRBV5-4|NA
TGTGCCAGCAGCTTGGGGGCAAGCGGCAGCTCCTACAATGAGCAGTTCTTC
CASSLGASGSSYNEQFF
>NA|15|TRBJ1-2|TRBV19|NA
TGTGCCAGTAGTGTCCACAGGGCTTTACGGCTGGGCTACACCTTC
CASSVHRALRLGYTF
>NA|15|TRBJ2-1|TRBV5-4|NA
TGTGCCAGCAGCTTGAATACAGGGTCCTACAATGAGCAGTTCTTC
CASSLNTGSYNEQFF
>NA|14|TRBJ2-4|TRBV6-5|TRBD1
TGTGCCAGCAGGATCGACAGGGCCACGGCCATTCAGTACTTC
CASRIDRATAIQYF
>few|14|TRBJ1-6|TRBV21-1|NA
TGTGCCAGCAGAGGGACAGTCGGCAATTCACCCCTCCACTTT
CASRGTVGNSPLHF